This section outlines one T cell receptor beta chain sequence together with its context. Generated by immunoSEQ multiplex PCR, the TCRdb table keeps only in-frame clones and is missing some. The table records 110,000 to 150,000 clones, roughly 90% of them present only once. The data were taken from a study of blood T cell repertoires in COVID-19. On the study more broadly: Sites in the United States, Italy and Spain provided acute and convalescent COVID-19 samples. PBMCs, B-cell-depleted T cells, or T cells were the source of the cDNA or gDNA that made up the material.

The CDR3 totals 13 residues. V lost 9 bases, J lost 6 bases, and 17 bases lay in between. Germline V CDR1 and CDR2: MNHEY, SVGAGI. The specimen was peripheral blood. This sequence originates from a man aged 60-69 years with active or convalescent COVID-19. The chain uses TRBV6-5 and TRBJ1-2; D not resolved. CDR3 amino acids: CASRLRGENGYTF. The CDR3 region has the DNA TGTGCCAGTAGATTGCGGGGAGAGAATGGCTACACCTTC.